A single sample is the source of the 32 T cell receptor beta chains below, sequenced in a study of T-cell reconstitution after alpha-beta-depleted transplantation in children. Preparing the TCRbeta library involved the use of unique molecular identifiers. TCRdb recomputed calls from the PCR reads with MiXCR, one row per CDR3 protein. The sample includes around 490,000 distinct CDR3 sequences, 11% of them seen just once. This sample comprised PBMCs, mostly from graft donor cells, obtained 180 days after TCRalphabeta/CD19-depleted stem cell transplant. The receptors originated from a female patient aged 2-9 years who had a stem cell transplant for aplastic anemia, so the T cells may come from the graft donor.

This clonotype was picked up many times. The J gene is TRBJ2-1, the V gene TRBV20-1, with a tentative D call TRBD1 (6 bases). This CDR3 contains 12 residues. The germline V gene has CDR1 DFQATT and CDR2 SNEGSKA (reference sequence). Trimming shortened V by 5 bases and J by 4 bases, and 9 bases separated the two germline ends. This CDR3 reads CSASDRYNEQFF. The CDR3 DNA reads TGCAGTGCTTCCGACAGGTACAATGAGCAGTTCTTC.

This clonotype was detected only a few times. The gene calls are TRBV20-1 and TRBJ1-2; D remains unclear. Germline V gene sequence: CDR1 DFQATT, CDR2 SNEGSKA (reference sequence). The length of the CDR3 is 16 residues. V lost 6 bases and J 4 bases, leaving 24 bases between the germline ends. The CDR3 loop reads CSARHLGRANLYGYTF. As DNA, the CDR3 is TGCAGTGCCAGGCATCTTGGGAGGGCCAACCTCTATGGCTACACCTTC.

The CDR3 spells CASSRLGGTLAYEQYV. DNA for the CDR3: TGTGCCAGCAGCCGACTGGGGGGGACCCTCGCCTACGAGCAGTACGTC. This chain uses TRBV7-9 with TRBJ2-7, with TRBD2 identical over 7 bases. Germline trimming cut 5 bases from V and 2 bases from J; bases unmatched to any gene: 12. CDR1 SEHNR and CDR2 FQNEAQ come from the germline V gene (reference sequence). The CDR3 runs 16 residues.

This clonotype turned up a few times. The chain is built from TRBV18 and TRBJ1-1; no reliable D call. CDR3 length: 16 residues. The germline V and J ends were trimmed by 8 bases and 0 bases, with 19 bases remaining between them. In germline, CDR1 is KGHSH, CDR2 LQKENI. For the CDR3, the DNA is TGTGCCAGCCGAAGGGCTTTCCTTCTGATGAACACTGAAGCTTTCTTT. Translating gives CASRRAFLLMNTEAFF.

The chain is built from TRBV15 and TRBJ1-5, with 7 bases identical to TRBD1. From germline, CDR1 is LNHNV and CDR2 YYDKDF (reference sequence). CDR3 size: 18 residues. The V segment lost 3 bases and the J segment 0 bases; nucleotides outside the gene matches: 11. CDR3 loop: CATSSRTGRGYSNQPQHF. The DNA for the CDR3 is TGTGCCACCAGCAGCCGGACAGGACGAGGGTATAGCAATCAGCCCCAGCATTTT.

The chain carries TRBV7-2 and TRBJ1-1; 9 bases are shared with TRBD1. The CDR3 consists of 14 residues. Germline CDR1 is SGHTA and CDR2 is FQGNSA. After removal of 5 bases from V and 4 bases from J, the junction contained 5 bases not matched to a gene. In DNA form, the CDR3 reads TGTGCCAGCAGCGCGGGGACAGGGAGCACTGAAGCTTTCTTT. Its translation: CASSAGTGSTEAFF.

Written as DNA, the CDR3 is TGTGCCAGCAGTTTCGGTGCTAGCGGGAGCTCAGATACGCAGTATTTT. It translates to CASSFGASGSSDTQYF. This chain joins TRBV12-3 or TRBV12-4 and TRBJ2-3, with 10 bases fitting TRBD2. V lost 3 bases to trimming and J lost 4 bases; unmatched junction nucleotides: 7. The CDR3 length is 16 residues.

V usage is TRBV11-2 and J usage is TRBJ2-7, with TRBD2 matching 7 bases. The CDR3 extends over 16 amino acids. J gave up 3 bases and V 1 base, and 9 bases lay outside the gene matches. Germline values: CDR1 SGHAT, CDR2 FQNNGV. Written as DNA, the CDR3 is TGTGCCAGCAGCTTAGGAAGAGTGGCTAGCGGCTACGAGCAGTACTTC. The encoded protein is CASSLGRVASGYEQYF.

This clonotype showed up just a few times. The V gene is TRBV24-1, the J gene TRBJ2-3; the D gene is possibly TRBD1 (6 bases). Germline V lookup: CDR1 KGHDR, CDR2 SFDVKD. Trimming removed 2 bases at V and 4 bases at J, with 15 bases between. This CDR3 has 16 residues. CDR3 in amino acids: CATSDSRGRGSDTQYF. The CDR3, as DNA: TGTGCCACCAGTGATTCGAGGGGCAGGGGTTCAGATACGCAGTATTTT.

This clonotype turned up a few times. Here the CDR3 DNA reads TGTGCCAGCAGCCAAGGAATCCCCTACGAGCAGTACGTC. This gives the protein CASSQGIPYEQYV. V usage is TRBV14 and J usage is TRBJ2-7; D gene uncertain. V was shortened by 1 base and J by 2 bases, with 6 bases between the two germline ends. The CDR3 runs to 13 residues. Germline values: CDR1 SGHDN, CDR2 FVKESK.

Many counts were recorded for this clonotype. The chain uses TRBV27 and TRBJ2-3; TRBD1 or TRBD2 may be the D gene (5 bases each). The length of the CDR3 is 12 residues. V was trimmed by 6 bases and J by 6 bases, leaving 10 bases between them. The germline CDR1 and CDR2 sequences are MNHEY and SMNVEV (reference sequence). CDR3 sequence: CASRGPWDTQYF. DNA for the CDR3: TGTGCCAGCAGGGGACCCTGGGATACGCAGTATTTT.

About this clonotype itself: A read error is possible here, since a much larger clone lies one base away. The chain recombines TRBV21-1 with TRBJ2-1. TRBV21-1 is classified as a pseudogene. This CDR3 has 15 amino acids. The CDR3 sequence is CASSSQQGYDNEQFF. The CDR3, as DNA: TGTGCCAGCAGCAGTCAACAGGGCTACGACAATGAGCAGTTCTTC.

The chain joins TRBV5-1 to TRBJ2-1; 14 nucleotides agree with TRBD2. CDR3 length: 17 residues. Germline values: CDR1 SGHRS, CDR2 YFSETQ. After removal of 0 bases from V and 9 bases from J, the junction contained 8 bases not matched to a gene. The CDR3 DNA reads TGCGCCAGCAGCTTGGCCGGGGGGACTAGCGGGAGTCGTGAGCAGTTCTTC. This sequence encodes CASSLAGGTSGSREQFF.

About this clonotype: It may be a read error: a sequence one base away is much more abundant. This rearrangement joins TRBV7-2 to TRBJ2-1; 10 bases align to TRBD2. There are 17 residues in the CDR3. The germline V gene has CDR1 SGHTA and CDR2 FQGNSA. Written as DNA, the CDR3 is TGTGCCAGCAGCTTTTTTCTAGCGGGAGATGGGTACAATGAGGAGTTCTTC. As protein: CASSFFLAGDGYNEEFF. Supplemented by reference TRBV7-2 and TRBJ2-1, the full variable domain reads GAGVSQSPSNKVTEKGKDVELRCDPISGHTALYWYRQSLGQGLEFLIYFQGNSAPDKSGLPSDRFSAERTGGSVSTLTIQRTQQEDSAVYLCASSFFLAGDGYNEEFFGPGTRLTVL.

Many counts were recorded for this clonotype. This sequence joins TRBV12-3 or TRBV12-4 and TRBJ2-3; D remains unclear. The CDR3 length is 15 residues. V gave up 4 bases and J gave up 2 bases, with 13 bases separating them. In DNA, the CDR3 is TGTGCCAGCAGTTCCCCATGGGGATTCACAGATACGCAGTATTTT. Amino acids: CASSSPWGFTDTQYF.

The rearrangement uses TRBV27 and TRBJ2-5; 14 bases line up with TRBD2. Germline lookup yields CDR1 MNHEY and CDR2 SMNVEV (reference sequence). After removal of 5 bases from V and 4 bases from J, the junction contained 3 bases not matched to a gene. The CDR3 extends over 15 amino acids. The CDR3 is CASSAGLAGAETQYF. The CDR3 nucleotides are TGTGCCAGCAGTGCGGGACTAGCGGGAGCAGAGACCCAGTACTTC.

The rearrangement joins TRBV5-1 to TRBJ2-7; D is unclear. The CDR3 sequence is 14 residues long. V was cut by 5 bases and J by 3 bases, with 15 bases left in between. Germline assignment: CDR1 SGHRS and CDR2 YFSETQ. This CDR3 reads CASRWRASDYEQYF. The CDR3 nucleotides read TGCGCCAGCAGATGGCGAGCGTCAGACTACGAGCAGTACTTC. The variable domain in full, completed from reference TRBV5-1 and TRBJ2-7, reads KAGVTQTPRYLIKTRGQQVTLSCSPISGHRSVSWYQQTPGQGLQFLFEYFSETQRNKGNFPGRFSGRQFSNSRSEMNVSTLELGDSALYLCASRWRASDYEQYFGPGTRLTVT.

This clonotype was recorded a few times. V is TRBV11-1 and J is TRBJ2-6, with 9 bases aligning to TRBD2. V shed 0 bases, J shed 0 bases, and the junction held 12 bases outside the gene matches. Germline lookup yields CDR1 SGHAT and CDR2 FQDESV (reference sequence). The CDR3 has 21 residues. This chain's CDR3 is CASSLAHAVLAGFSGANVLTF. CDR3 bases: TGTGCCAGCAGCTTAGCGCACGCCGTCCTAGCGGGATTCTCTGGGGCCAACGTCCTGACTTTC.

In this sample, this clonotype turned up many times. J is TRBJ2-5 and V is TRBV28, with TRBD2 identical over 8 bases. J was trimmed by 0 bases and V by 8 bases; bases with no gene match: 8. This CDR3 comprises 15 residues. Germline lookup yields CDR1 MDHEN and CDR2 SYDVKM. CDR3 loop: CASGVSREDQETQYF. The CDR3 nucleotides are TGTGCCAGCGGCGTCTCGCGGGAGGACCAAGAGACCCAGTACTTC.

This chain uses TRBV28 with TRBJ2-7; TRBD2 matches at 7 bases. The CDR3 spans 20 residues. V lost 4 bases and J lost 3; bases outside the gene matches: 24. The germline CDR1 and CDR2 sequences are MDHEN and SYDVKM. DNA for the CDR3: TGTGCCAGCAGTTCTGCCCCCGATTCGGGACTTGCGGGAGCTTTCTACGAGCAGTACTTC. This gives the protein CASSSAPDSGLAGAFYEQYF.

The chain links TRBV5-1 to TRBJ2-1; D remains unclear. V lost 6 bases, J lost 6 bases, and 7 bases lay in between. CDR1 is SGHRS and CDR2 is YFSETQ in the germline V gene. There are 11 residues in the CDR3. CDR3 in amino acids: CASINSNEQFF. The CDR3 DNA follows: TGCGCCAGCATAAACAGCAATGAGCAGTTCTTC.

This rearrangement joins TRBV4-3 to TRBJ2-7, with TRBD1 identical over 9 bases. Germline trimming cut 5 bases from V and 3 bases from J; bases unmatched to any gene: 8. The CDR3 contains 15 residues. Germline V gene sequence: CDR1 LGHNA, CDR2 YSLEER. The CDR3 protein is CASSNEQGAGYEQYF. The CDR3 bases are TGCGCCAGCAGCAATGAACAGGGGGCCGGCTACGAGCAGTACTTC.

This clonotype was counted only a few times. The chain has TRBV4-3 and TRBJ2-5; D unresolved. The CDR3 length is 14 residues. V was cut by 0 bases and J by 3 bases, with 8 bases left in between. Germline lookup yields CDR1 LGHNA and CDR2 YSLEER. The CDR3 DNA is TGCGCCAGCAGCCAAGATCAGCAGGAAGAGACCCAGTACTTC. Encoded protein: CASSQDQQEETQYF.

The chain couples TRBV9 to TRBJ2-1, with 8 bases identical to TRBD2. Per the germline V gene, CDR1 is SGDLS and CDR2 is YYNGEE. After removal of 1 base from V and 8 bases from J, the junction contained 11 bases not matched to a gene. The CDR3 spans 16 residues. The CDR3 nucleotides read TGTGCCAGCAGCGTAACCCCCGGGACTAGTGCGGATGAGCAGTTCTTC. Its translation: CASSVTPGTSADEQFF.

This clonotype was seen only a few times. The chain recombines TRBV18 with TRBJ2-7, with unresolved D. The CDR3 runs 15 residues. The V gene lost 6 bases and the J gene lost 6 bases, with 21 bases spanning the gap. Germline V lookup: CDR1 KGHSH, CDR2 LQKENI. The CDR3: CASSPPRLNSREQYF. The CDR3 DNA is TGTGCCAGCTCCCCTCCGAGACTTAACTCCCGCGAGCAGTACTTC.

The chain combines TRBV6-5 with TRBJ1-2; weak D call: TRBD1 (5 bases). The CDR3 has 13 residues. The V gene's germline CDR1 is MNHEY and CDR2 SVGAGI. The V end lost 7 bases, the J end lost 3 bases, and 12 bases lay between the germline ends. The CDR3 loop is CASTVRGDYGYTF. CDR3 nucleotides: TGTGCCAGCACGGTTAGGGGCGACTATGGCTACACCTTC.

This rearrangement joins TRBV2 to TRBJ1-1; the D gene is possibly TRBD1 (5 bases). Trimming took 6 bases from V and 1 from J, leaving 9 bases between them. This CDR3 is 13 amino acids long. The germline gives CDR1 SNHLY, CDR2 FYNNEI. CDR3 loop: CASSDGQNTEAFF. CDR3 in DNA: TGTGCCAGCAGCGATGGACAGAACACTGAAGCTTTCTTT.

There are many counts of this clonotype. The genes are TRBV4-3 and TRBJ1-6; TRBD1 aligns across 10 bases. This CDR3 has 18 residues. CDR1 is LGHNA, CDR2 YSLEER, per germline. The ends lost 4 bases at V and 4 bases at J; junction bases unmatched: 10. Written as DNA, the CDR3 is TGCGCCAGCAGCCCTAAATCGGGACAGGGGAATTATAATTCACCCCTCCACTTT. Translated, it gives CASSPKSGQGNYNSPLHF.

CDR3 protein: CASSLGASRDGYTF. For the CDR3, the DNA is TGCGCCAGCAGCTTGGGGGCCTCTAGAGATGGCTACACCTTC. V usage is TRBV5-1 and J usage is TRBJ1-2; D remains ambiguous. Germline CDR1 reads SGHRS; CDR2 reads YFSETQ. The CDR3 runs to 14 residues. The V end was cut by 0 bases, the J end by 6 bases, with 12 bases between.

Only a few counts were recorded for this clonotype. This rearrangement joins TRBV13 to TRBJ1-2; D uncertain. Germline CDR1 and CDR2: PRHDT and FYEKMQ (reference sequence). V was shortened by 6 bases and J by 4 bases, with 15 bases between the two germline ends. CDR3 length equals 14 residues. CDR3 coding DNA: TGTGCCAGCAGTTCTAGCACAGCCCTCTATGGCTACACCTTC. Residues: CASSSSTALYGYTF.

The V and J genes are TRBV18 and TRBJ2-2, with 11 bases identical to TRBD2. Germline V gene data show CDR1 as KGHSH and CDR2 as LQKENI. Trimming at V came to 6 bases and at J to 2 bases, leaving 5 bases not matched to a gene. The CDR3 extends over 16 amino acids. The CDR3, as DNA: TGTGCCAGCTCCCGGGGACTAGCGGAAAACACCGGGGAGCTGTTTTTT. It encodes CASSRGLAENTGELFF.

This chain connects TRBV27 to TRBJ1-4; possible D gene TRBD1, 6 bases. V lost 6 bases to trimming and J lost 7 bases, with 15 bases between them. There are 14 residues in the CDR3. The germline gives CDR1 MNHEY, CDR2 SMNVEV (reference sequence). The CDR3 reads CASRRTESGEKLFF. The CDR3 DNA reads TGTGCCAGCAGGAGGACAGAGAGTGGTGAAAAACTGTTTTTT.